This TCR beta chain was captured by sequencing in a study of type 1 regulatory T cells. Study overall: This in vitro CD4 product, T-allo10, is enriched for Tr1 cells and alloantigen-specific.

Details on this clonotype: The antigen remains undetermined.

The study, taken as a whole, reports: Tr1 cells had a more restricted TCR repertoire than non-Tr1 cells.

This CDR3 has 15 amino acids. The V and J ends lost 2 bases and 0 bases respectively, with 8 bases between them. From germline, CDR1 is SGHNT and CDR2 YYREEE (reference sequence). MiXCR was run by TCRdb on the reads, yielding one entry per CDR3 protein. The table records fewer than 80,000 distinct CDR3 sequences, less than 25% of them present only once. The sequence derives from a human donor in good health. The chain employs TRBV5-4 and TRBJ2-2; D call uncertain. Material for sequencing was cultured type 1 regulatory T (Tr1) cells, either the whole culture or a sorted fraction (not recorded which). The CDR3 DNA follows: TGTGCCAGCAGCTTAGGGATCGCGAACACCGGGGAGCTGTTTTTT. This translates into CASSLGIANTGELFF.